This T cell receptor (beta chain) emerged from a study of shared clonotypes between healthy human individuals. As for the study in general: Participating donors consisted of a couple of women and a few men aged 18 to 49.

Notes on the study in general: The rarefaction results pointed to incomplete sorted-subset sequencing despite large depth.

Trimming took 5 bases from V and 2 from J; bases not matched to a gene: 9. CDR3 length: 19 residues. Germline values: CDR1 WSHSY, CDR2 SAAADI. About this clone itself: Antigen specificity is unknown.

Sequenced by immunoSEQ multiplex PCR; TCRdb stores in-frame clones only, minus some. The top ten hold around 0.3% of the sample, which has around 370,000 clones, 90% to 97% seen once. The sequenced material came from memory CD8+ T cells sorted from blood. Subset denoted: CD45RO+ cells pooled with CCR7-negative TemRA cells. This sequence originates from a man aged 30 to 45 in good health. This chain uses TRBV10-2 with TRBJ2-1; TRBD2 agrees at 16 bases. CDR3 sequence (DNA): TGCGCCAGCAGTCCCGGGACTAGCGGGAGGGGCAGCCCCTACAATGAGCAGTTCTTC. Its translation is CASSPGTSGRGSPYNEQFF.